The entry that follows covers one T cell receptor beta chain sequence. The antigen is unknown. One entry per CDR3 protein, called by TCRdb with MiXCR from the reads. This sample has 350,000 to 400,000 distinct CDR3 sequences; about 35% occur once, and the top ten carry 13%. The sample originates from a study of T cell repertoires in cytomegalovirus infection. For the study at large: Use of recently identified HLA-C-restricted and well-studied HLA-B-restricted CMV epitopes was part of the study. CMV infection together with matching HLA type was indicated by public TCR beta signatures. Study findings and constraints: There were HLA-C-restricted CMV-specific TCR beta clonotypes dominating the ex vivo response.

The CDR3 totals 15 residues. V lost 5 bases to trimming and J lost 5 bases; unmatched junction nucleotides: 9. Germline CDR1 reads SGHTA; CDR2 reads FQGTGA. This chain links TRBV7-3 with TRBJ2-1, with 7 bases that match TRBD1. The TCR comes from a human donor in good health (CMV status not recorded). Some clones in this sample may be carry-over from other donors' samples. Sequences were derived from cultured PBMCs, sampled from culture after CMV antigen stimulation. The CDR3 nucleotides are TGTGCCAGCAGCGCCCCCGGGACAGCTAACAATGAGCAGTTCTTC. This codes for CASSAPGTANNEQFF.